This paragraph reports one TCR beta chain. Its antigen is as yet unknown. TCRdb's table, derived via immunoSEQ multiplex PCR, lists solely in-frame clones and lacks some. This sample yields about 24,000 clones, of which about 80% are seen a single time; more than 5.5% belongs to the top ten. The record originates from a study of PD-1 blockade in classical Hodgkin lymphoma. This CDR3 region has 11 residues. V shed 6 bases and J 15 bases; nucleotides not matched to a gene: 5. The germline V gene encodes CDR1 MNHEY and CDR2 SVGAGI. Time point here: cycle 4 day 1 (C4D1), after five to seven weeks of nivolumab. Brentuximab vedotin exposure varied among the patients, all of whom had relapsed after autologous stem cell transplantation. Study-wide results and caveats: Compared with healthy donors, newly diagnosed patients reportedly showed lower baseline TCR diversity.

The chain has TRBV6-5 and TRBJ2-2; 9 bases map to TRBD2. The material was peripheral blood mononuclear cells (PBMCs), obtained before the fourth cycle of nivolumab. The TCR sequence derives from a human donor with classical Hodgkin lymphoma. The chain's CDR3 is CASRGGGGMFF. DNA of the CDR3: TGTGCCAGCAGGGGCGGGGGGGGCATGTTTTTT.